This passage covers 14 T cell receptor gamma chains from one sample sequenced in a study of Vδ1+ human thymocytes. Notes on the study in general: Thymic TRG and TRD repertoires appeared highly polyclonal.

The template was reverse-transcribed extracted RNA. Pooled V-gene forward primers with one constant-region reverse primer generated the CDR3 amplicons by multiplex PCR. TCRdb reanalyzed the multiplex PCR reads using CATT. The sample carries about 36,000 gamma-chain clones, 20% recorded once. These receptors have no identified antigens. Material for sequencing was Vdelta1+ gamma-delta thymocytes from the thymus. Noted subset: FACS-sorted CD3+ TCRalphabeta- TCRVdelta1+ TCRVdelta2- thymocytes. The receptors come from a girl under three years old who had congenital heart surgery.

This clone was seen a few times. This chain links TRGV3 with TRGJ1 or TRGJ2. Germline-derived CDR1 and CDR2 are VTNTFY and YDVSTARD (reference sequence). Unmatched junction bases numbered 10, after V lost 2 bases and J lost 12 bases. This CDR3 contains 12 residues. The CDR3: CATWDTSGTKLF. CDR3 DNA sequence: TGTGCCACCTGGGACACCTCGGGCACGAAACTCTTT.

In its sample, this clone was seen a few times. Other DNA sequences in the same sample also yield this CDR3. This chain uses TRGV8 with TRGJ1 or TRGJ2. This CDR3 is built from 12 residues. Germline trimming cut 3 bases from V and 5 bases from J; bases unmatched to any gene: 4. Germline V gives CDR1 VENAVY, CDR2 YDSYNSRV. The CDR3 spells CATWDLDYKKLF. CDR3 nucleotide sequence: TGTGCCACCTGGGATTTGGATTATAAGAAACTCTTT.

V is TRGV2 and J is TRGJ1 or TRGJ2. The germline V gene has CDR1 EGSNGY and CDR2 YDSYNSKV. The CDR3 is 13 amino acids. The V gene end was trimmed by 0 bases and the J gene end by 10 bases; junction bases not matched to a gene: 9. The CDR3 coding sequence is TGTGCCACCTGGGACGGGCTGGGAGAGAAGAAACTCTTT. Translated, it gives CATWDGLGEKKLF.

V is TRGV4 and J is TRGJP2. Germline V gene lookup returns CDR1 EGSTGY and CDR2 YDSYTSSV. The CDR3 spans 16 residues. Trimming removed 0 bases from V and 6 bases from J; junction bases left unmatched: 10. The CDR3 DNA is TGTGCCACCTGGGATGGGCGGGGGGTCGGTGATTGGATCAAGACGTTT. Its translation is CATWDGRGVGDWIKTF.

Ten or more counts support this clone. V is TRGV9 and J is TRGJ1 or TRGJ2. Germline assignment: CDR1 GITISATS and CDR2 ISYDGTV (reference sequence). This CDR3 spans 11 amino acids. The ends lost 2 bases at V and 8 bases at J; junction bases unmatched: 3. The CDR3 region is CALWEEDKKLF. The CDR3 coding sequence is TGTGCCTTGTGGGAGGAAGATAAGAAACTCTTT.

The chain links TRGV3 to TRGJ1 or TRGJ2. CDR1 VTNTFY and CDR2 YDVSTARD come from the germline V gene (reference sequence). The CDR3 has 15 residues. V trimming: 0 bases; J trimming: 2 bases; junction bases outside the gene matches: 7. The CDR3: CATWDRSGDYYKKLF. The CDR3 DNA is TGTGCCACCTGGGACAGGTCGGGGGATTATTATAAGAAACTCTTT.

Concerning this clone itself: The sample has other DNA sequences that encode this CDR3 too. The J gene is TRGJ1 or TRGJ2, the V gene TRGV9. There are 13 residues in the CDR3. Germline V CDR1 and CDR2: GITISATS, ISYDGTV (reference sequence). V shed 0 bases, J shed 4 bases, and the junction held 3 bases outside the gene matches. The CDR3 protein is CALWEVLYYKKLF. The CDR3, as DNA: TGTGCCTTGTGGGAGGTGTTGTATTATAAGAAACTCTTT.

This sequence joins TRGV3 and TRGJ1 or TRGJ2. The CDR3 has 15 amino acids. Germline CDR1 VTNTFY, CDR2 YDVSTARD (reference sequence). The V and J ends lost 0 bases and 2 bases, in that order; junction bases with no gene match: 7. CDR3 nucleotides: TGTGCCACCTGGGACAGGGGTGACTATTATTATAAGAAACTCTTT. This encodes CATWDRGDYYYKKLF.

The rearrangement links TRGV3 to TRGJ1 or TRGJ2. Trimming took 3 bases from V and 9 from J; bases not matched to a gene: 11. CDR1 VTNTFY and CDR2 YDVSTARD come from the germline V gene (reference sequence). CDR3 length: 13 amino acids. The CDR3 DNA is TGTGCCACCTGGGACCCCTTTCCGTGTAAGAAACTCTTT. Translation: CATWDPFPCKKLF.

This clone was observed a few times. The chain is built from TRGV9 and TRGJ1 or TRGJ2. V gave up 3 bases and J gave up 11 bases; unmatched junction bases: 13. The CDR3 is 13 residues long. From germline, CDR1 is GITISATS and CDR2 ISYDGTV (reference sequence). The DNA of the CDR3 is TGTGCCTTGTGGGAGTACCGGACGTCGGAGAAACTCTTT. Its translation is CALWEYRTSEKLF.

This clone showed up just a few times. The chain links TRGV5 to TRGJ1 or TRGJ2. J was trimmed by 9 bases and V by 4 bases; bases with no gene match: 12. The CDR3 totals 13 residues. The germline V gene encodes CDR1 VINAFY and CDR2 YDVSNSKD. DNA of the CDR3: TGTGCCACCTGGGATGGGCAGAAACGTAAGAAACTCTTT. Translating it yields CATWDGQKRKKLF.

The chain recombines TRGV4 with TRGJP2. This CDR3 has 14 amino acids. Trimming cost V 5 bases and J 3 bases; bases outside gene matches: 6. Germline loops: CDR1 EGSTGY, CDR2 YDSYTSSV. The CDR3 DNA follows: TGTGCCACCTGGGCGGGGGGTAGTGATTGGATCAAGACGTTT. Translated, it gives CATWAGGSDWIKTF.

Turning to this clone: This sample includes further DNA sequences coding for the same CDR3. The chain links TRGV3 to TRGJ1 or TRGJ2. CDR3 length equals 12 residues. Trimming removed 2 bases from V and 7 bases from J; junction bases left unmatched: 5. CDR1 VTNTFY and CDR2 YDVSTARD come from the germline V gene (reference sequence). The CDR3 DNA follows: TGTGCCACCTGGGACAAGAGGTATAAGAAACTCTTT. Protein sequence: CATWDKRYKKLF.

This clone turned up a few times. The chain combines TRGV8 with TRGJ1 or TRGJ2. In germline, CDR1 is VENAVY, CDR2 YDSYNSRV. Trimming took 3 bases from V and 9 from J; bases not matched to a gene: 5. The CDR3 contains 11 residues. CDR3 DNA sequence: TGTGCCACCTGGGATCGCGGTAAGAAACTCTTT. Its protein product is CATWDRGKKLF.